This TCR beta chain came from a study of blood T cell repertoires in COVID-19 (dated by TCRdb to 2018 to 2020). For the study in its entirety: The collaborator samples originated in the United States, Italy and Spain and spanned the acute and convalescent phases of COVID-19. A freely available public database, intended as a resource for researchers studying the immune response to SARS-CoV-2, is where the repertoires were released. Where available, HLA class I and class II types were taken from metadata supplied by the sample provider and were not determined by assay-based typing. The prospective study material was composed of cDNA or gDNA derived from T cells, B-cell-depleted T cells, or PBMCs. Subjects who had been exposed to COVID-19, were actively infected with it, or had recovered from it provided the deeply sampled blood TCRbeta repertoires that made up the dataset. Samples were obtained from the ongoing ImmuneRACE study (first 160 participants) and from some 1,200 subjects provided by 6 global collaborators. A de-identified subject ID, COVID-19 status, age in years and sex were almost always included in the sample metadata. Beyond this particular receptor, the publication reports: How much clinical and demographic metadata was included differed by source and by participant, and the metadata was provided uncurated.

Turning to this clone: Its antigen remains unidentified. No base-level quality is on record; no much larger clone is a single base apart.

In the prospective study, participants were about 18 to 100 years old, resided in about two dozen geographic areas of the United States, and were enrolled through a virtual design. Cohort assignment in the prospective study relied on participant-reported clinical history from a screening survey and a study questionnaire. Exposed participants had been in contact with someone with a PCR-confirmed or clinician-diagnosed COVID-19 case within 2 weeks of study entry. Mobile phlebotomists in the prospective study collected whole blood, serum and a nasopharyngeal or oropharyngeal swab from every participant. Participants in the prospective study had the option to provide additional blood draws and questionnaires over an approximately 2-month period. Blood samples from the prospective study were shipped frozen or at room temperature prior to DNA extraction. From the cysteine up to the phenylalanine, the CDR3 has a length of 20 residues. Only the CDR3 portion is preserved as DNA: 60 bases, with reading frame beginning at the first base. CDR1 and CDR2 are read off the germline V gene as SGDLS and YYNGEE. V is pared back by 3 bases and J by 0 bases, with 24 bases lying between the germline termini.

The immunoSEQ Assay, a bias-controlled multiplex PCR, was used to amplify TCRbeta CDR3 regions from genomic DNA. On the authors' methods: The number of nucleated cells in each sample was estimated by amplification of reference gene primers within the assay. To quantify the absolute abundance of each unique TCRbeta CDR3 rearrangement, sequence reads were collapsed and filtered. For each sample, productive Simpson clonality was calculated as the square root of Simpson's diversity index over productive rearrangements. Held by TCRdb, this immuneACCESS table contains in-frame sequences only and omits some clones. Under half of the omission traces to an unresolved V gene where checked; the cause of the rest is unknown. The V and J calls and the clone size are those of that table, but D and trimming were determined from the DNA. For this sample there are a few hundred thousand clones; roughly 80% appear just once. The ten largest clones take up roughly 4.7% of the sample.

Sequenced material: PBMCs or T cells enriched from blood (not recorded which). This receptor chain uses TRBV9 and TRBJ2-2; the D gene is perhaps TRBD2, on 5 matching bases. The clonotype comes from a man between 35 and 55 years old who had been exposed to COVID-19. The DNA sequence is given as TGTGCCAGCAGCGCGAGCAGGATGGGCCGGACCGGGACGAACACCGGGGAGCTGTTTTTT. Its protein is CASSASRMGRTGTNTGELFF.